The sequence of this T cell receptor beta chain was determined in a study of blood T cell repertoires in COVID-19. TCRdb keeps only in-frame clones here, not all; method: immunoSEQ multiplex PCR. The profile covers some 200,000 clones, with less than 90% appearing a single time and about 2.6% taken by the ten largest. V was pared by 5 bases and J by 2 bases, with 19 bases between. The CDR3 has 17 amino acids. CDR1 SGHNT and CDR2 YENEEA come from the germline V gene. The sequencing input was PBMCs or T cells enriched from blood (not recorded which). This TCR came from a woman in her 30s who had recovered from COVID-19. The rearrangement links TRBV11-3 to TRBJ1-5, with a tentative D call TRBD1 (5 bases). The CDR3: CASSRRGVRGGNQPQHF. Written as DNA, the CDR3 is TGTGCCAGCAGCCGTCGAGGGGTCCGGGGGGGCAATCAGCCCCAGCATTTT.